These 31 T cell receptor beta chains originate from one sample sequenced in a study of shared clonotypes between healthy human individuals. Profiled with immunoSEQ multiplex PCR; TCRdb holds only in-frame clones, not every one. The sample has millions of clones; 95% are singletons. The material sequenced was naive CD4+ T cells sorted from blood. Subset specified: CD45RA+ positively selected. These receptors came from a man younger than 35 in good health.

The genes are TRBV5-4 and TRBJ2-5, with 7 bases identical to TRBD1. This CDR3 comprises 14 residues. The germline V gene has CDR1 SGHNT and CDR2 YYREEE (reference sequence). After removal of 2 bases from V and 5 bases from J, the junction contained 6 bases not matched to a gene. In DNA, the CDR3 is TGTGCCAGCAGCTTCGACAGGGTTGCGGAGACCCAGTACTTC. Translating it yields CASSFDRVAETQYF.

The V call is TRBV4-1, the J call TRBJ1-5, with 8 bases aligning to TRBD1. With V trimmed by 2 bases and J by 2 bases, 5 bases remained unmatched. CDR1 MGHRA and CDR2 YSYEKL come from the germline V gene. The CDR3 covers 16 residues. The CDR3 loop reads CASSQQGAGGNQPQHF. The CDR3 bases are TGCGCCAGCAGCCAACAGGGGGCCGGGGGCAATCAGCCCCAGCATTTT.

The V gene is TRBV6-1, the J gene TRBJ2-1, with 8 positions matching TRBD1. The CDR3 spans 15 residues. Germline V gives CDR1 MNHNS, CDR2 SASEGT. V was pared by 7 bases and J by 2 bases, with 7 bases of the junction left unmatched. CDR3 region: CASTEDREAYNEQFF. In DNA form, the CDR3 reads TGTGCCAGCACTGAGGACAGGGAAGCCTACAATGAGCAGTTCTTC.

DNA of the CDR3: TGCAGCGTTGAACGGCGGGAGGGCACAGATACGCAGTATTTT. The encoded protein is CSVERREGTDTQYF. The chain is built from TRBV29-1 and TRBJ2-3; 8 bases map to TRBD2. Trimming cost V 2 bases and J 1 base; bases outside gene matches: 2. Germline V gene data show CDR1 as SQVTM and CDR2 as ANQGSEA. The length of the CDR3 is 14 residues.

CDR3 sequence: CAISGLAAYNEQFF. In DNA form, the CDR3 reads TGTGCCATCTCAGGACTAGCGGCTTACAATGAGCAGTTCTTC. The gene calls are TRBV2 and TRBJ2-1, with TRBD2 matching over 10 bases. The V gene's germline CDR1 is SNHLY and CDR2 FYNNEI. CDR3 size: 14 residues. Trimming cost V 10 bases and J 4 bases; bases outside gene matches: 7.

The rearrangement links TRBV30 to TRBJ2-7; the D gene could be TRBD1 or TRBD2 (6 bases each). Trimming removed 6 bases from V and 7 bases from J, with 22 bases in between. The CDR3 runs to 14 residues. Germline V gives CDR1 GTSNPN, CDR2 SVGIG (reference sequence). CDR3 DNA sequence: TGTGCCTGCAACCCCGGAGGGCAGGGGAGGGAGCAGTACTTC. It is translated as CACNPGGQGREQYF.

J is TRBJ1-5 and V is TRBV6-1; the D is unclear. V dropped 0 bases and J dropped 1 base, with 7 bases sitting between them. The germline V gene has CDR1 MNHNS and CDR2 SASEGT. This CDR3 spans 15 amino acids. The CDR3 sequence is CASSEATWSNQPQHF. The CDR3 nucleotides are TGTGCCAGCAGTGAAGCGACTTGGAGCAATCAGCCCCAGCATTTT.

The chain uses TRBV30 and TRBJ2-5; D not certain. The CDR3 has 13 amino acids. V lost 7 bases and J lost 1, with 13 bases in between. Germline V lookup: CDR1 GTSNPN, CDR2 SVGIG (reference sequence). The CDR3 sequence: CASQFHTQETQYF. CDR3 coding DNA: TGTGCCTCCCAATTCCACACCCAAGAGACCCAGTACTTC.

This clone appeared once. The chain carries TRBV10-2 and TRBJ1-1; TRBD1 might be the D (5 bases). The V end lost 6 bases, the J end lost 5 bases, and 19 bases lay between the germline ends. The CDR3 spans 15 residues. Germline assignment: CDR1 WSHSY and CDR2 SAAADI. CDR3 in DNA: TGCGCCAGCAGAAAAGGCTGGGGCAAAGAGACTGAAGCTTTCTTT. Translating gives CASRKGWGKETEAFF.

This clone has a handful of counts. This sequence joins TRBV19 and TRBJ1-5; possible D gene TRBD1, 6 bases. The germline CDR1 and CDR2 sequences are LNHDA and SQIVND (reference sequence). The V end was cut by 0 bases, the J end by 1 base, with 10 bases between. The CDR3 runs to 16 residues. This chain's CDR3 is CASSIDWRGSNQPQHF. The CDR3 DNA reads TGTGCCAGTAGTATAGATTGGAGGGGGAGCAATCAGCCCCAGCATTTT.

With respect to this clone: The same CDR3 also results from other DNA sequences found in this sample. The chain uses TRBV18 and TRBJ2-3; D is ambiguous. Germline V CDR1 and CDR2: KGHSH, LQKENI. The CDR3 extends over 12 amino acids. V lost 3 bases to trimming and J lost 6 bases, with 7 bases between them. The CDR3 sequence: CASSPERDTQYF. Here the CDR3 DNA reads TGTGCCAGCTCACCGGAACGGGATACGCAGTATTTT.

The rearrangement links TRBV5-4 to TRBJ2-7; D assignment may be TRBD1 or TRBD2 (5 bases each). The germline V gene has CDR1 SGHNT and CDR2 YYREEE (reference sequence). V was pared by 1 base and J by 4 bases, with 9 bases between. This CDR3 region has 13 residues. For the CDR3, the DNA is TGTGCCAGCAGCTTGAAGTGGGGGTACGAGCAGTACTTC. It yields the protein CASSLKWGYEQYF.

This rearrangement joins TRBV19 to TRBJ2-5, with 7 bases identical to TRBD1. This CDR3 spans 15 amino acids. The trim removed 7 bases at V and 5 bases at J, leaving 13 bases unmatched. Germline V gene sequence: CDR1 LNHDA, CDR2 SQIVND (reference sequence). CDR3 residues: CASTPTGARGETQYF. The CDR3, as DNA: TGTGCCAGTACTCCAACAGGGGCCCGTGGGGAGACCCAGTACTTC.

This chain's CDR3 is CASSPSGAGDTQYF. CDR3 bases: TGTGCCAGCAGCCCTAGCGGGGCAGGGGATACGCAGTATTTT. The V and J genes are TRBV7-8 and TRBJ2-3; 9 bases fit TRBD2. The germline gives CDR1 SGHVS, CDR2 FQNEAQ. CDR3 length: 14 amino acids. V was pared by 5 bases and J by 6 bases, with 6 bases of the junction left unmatched.

The CDR3 loop is CASSRREDNEQFF. The DNA for the CDR3 is TGTGCCAGCAGTCGCCGGGAAGACAATGAGCAGTTCTTC. The V gene is TRBV6-5, the J gene TRBJ2-1, with D possibly TRBD2 on 5 matching bases. CDR3 length equals 13 residues. Between the trimmed V and J ends, which lost 5 bases and 5 bases, there was a span of 10 bases. Per germline, CDR1 MNHEY and CDR2 SVGAGI.

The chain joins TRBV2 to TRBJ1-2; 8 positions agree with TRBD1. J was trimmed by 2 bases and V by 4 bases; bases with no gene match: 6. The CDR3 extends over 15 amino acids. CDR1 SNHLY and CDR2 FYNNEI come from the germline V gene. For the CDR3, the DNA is TGTGCCAGCAGTGGTGAGGGACAGGTCAACTATGGCTACACCTTC. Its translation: CASSGEGQVNYGYTF.

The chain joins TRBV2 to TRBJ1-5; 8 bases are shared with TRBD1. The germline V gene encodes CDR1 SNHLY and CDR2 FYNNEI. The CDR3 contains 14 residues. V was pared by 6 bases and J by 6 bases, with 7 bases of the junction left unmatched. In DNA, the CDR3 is TGTGCCAGCAGACTCGGACAGGGTGGTCAGCCCCAGCATTTT. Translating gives CASRLGQGGQPQHF. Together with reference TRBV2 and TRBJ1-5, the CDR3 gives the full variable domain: EPEVTQTPSHQVTQMGQEVILRCVPISNHLYFYWYRQILGQKVEFLVSFYNNEISEKSEIFDDQFSVERPDGSNFTLKIRSTKLEDSAMYFCASRLGQGGQPQHFGDGTRLSIL.

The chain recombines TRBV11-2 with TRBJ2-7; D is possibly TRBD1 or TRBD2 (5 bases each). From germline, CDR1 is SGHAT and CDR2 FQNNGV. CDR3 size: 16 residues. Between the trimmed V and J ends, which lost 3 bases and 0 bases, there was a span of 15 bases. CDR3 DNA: TGTGCCAGCAGCTTTTGGGCCTACGGGACCTCCTACGAGCAGTACTTC. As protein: CASSFWAYGTSYEQYF.

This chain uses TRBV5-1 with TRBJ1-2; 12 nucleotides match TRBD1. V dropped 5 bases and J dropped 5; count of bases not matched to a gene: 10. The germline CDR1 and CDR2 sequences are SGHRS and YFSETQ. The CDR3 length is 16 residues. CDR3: CASRPGTGGDRYGYTF. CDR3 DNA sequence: TGCGCCAGCAGACCCGGGACAGGGGGCGATCGGTATGGCTACACCTTC.

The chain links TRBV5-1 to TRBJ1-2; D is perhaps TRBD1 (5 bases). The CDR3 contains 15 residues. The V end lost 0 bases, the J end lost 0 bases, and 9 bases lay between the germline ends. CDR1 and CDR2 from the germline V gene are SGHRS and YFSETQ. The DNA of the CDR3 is TGCGCCAGCAGCTTGGGGGGCGCAGCTAACTATGGCTACACCTTC. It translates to CASSLGGAANYGYTF.

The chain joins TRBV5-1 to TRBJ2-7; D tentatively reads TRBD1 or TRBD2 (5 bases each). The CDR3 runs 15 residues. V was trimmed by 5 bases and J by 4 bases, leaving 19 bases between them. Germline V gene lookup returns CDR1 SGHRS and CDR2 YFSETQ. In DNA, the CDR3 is TGCGCCAGCAGGATCCCGGGACGACCTGAATACGAGCAGTACTTC. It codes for CASRIPGRPEYEQYF.

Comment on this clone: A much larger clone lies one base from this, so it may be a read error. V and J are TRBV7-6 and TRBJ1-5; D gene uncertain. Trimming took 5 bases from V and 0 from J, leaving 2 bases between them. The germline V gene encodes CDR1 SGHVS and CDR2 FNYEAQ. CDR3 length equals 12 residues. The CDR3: CASSHSNQPQHF. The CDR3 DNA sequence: TGTGCCAGCAGCCATAGCAATCAGCCCCAGCATTTT.

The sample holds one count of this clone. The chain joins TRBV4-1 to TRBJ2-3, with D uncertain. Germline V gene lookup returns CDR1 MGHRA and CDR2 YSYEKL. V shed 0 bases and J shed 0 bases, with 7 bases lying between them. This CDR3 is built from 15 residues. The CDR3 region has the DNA TGCGCCAGCAGCCAAGACGGGCTAAGCACAGATACGCAGTATTTT. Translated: CASSQDGLSTDTQYF.

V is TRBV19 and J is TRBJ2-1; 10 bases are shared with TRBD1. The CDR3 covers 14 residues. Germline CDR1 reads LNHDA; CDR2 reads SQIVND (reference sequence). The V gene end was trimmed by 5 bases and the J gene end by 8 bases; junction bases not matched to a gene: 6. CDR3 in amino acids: CASSRSTGGHEQFF. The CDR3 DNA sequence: TGTGCCAGTAGTCGGTCGACAGGGGGCCATGAGCAGTTCTTC.

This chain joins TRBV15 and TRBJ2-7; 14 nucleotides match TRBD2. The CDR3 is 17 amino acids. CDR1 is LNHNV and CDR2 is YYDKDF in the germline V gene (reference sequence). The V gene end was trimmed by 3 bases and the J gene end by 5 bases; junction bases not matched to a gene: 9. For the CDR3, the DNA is TGTGCCACCAGCAGGGGACTAGCGGGAGTCTCTCCGGACGAGCAGTACTTC. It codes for CATSRGLAGVSPDEQYF.

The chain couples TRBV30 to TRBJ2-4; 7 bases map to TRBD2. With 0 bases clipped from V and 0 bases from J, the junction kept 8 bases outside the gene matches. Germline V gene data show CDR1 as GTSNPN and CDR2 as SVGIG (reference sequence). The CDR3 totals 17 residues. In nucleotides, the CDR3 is TGTGCCTGGAGTGTACTCGGAGCGGGACTAGCCAAAAACATTCAGTACTTC. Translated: CAWSVLGAGLAKNIQYF.

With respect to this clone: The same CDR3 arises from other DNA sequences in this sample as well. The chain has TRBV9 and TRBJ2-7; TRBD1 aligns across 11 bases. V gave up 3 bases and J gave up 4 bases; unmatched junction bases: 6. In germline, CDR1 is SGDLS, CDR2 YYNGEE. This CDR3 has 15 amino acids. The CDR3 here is CASSAGTGGGYEQYF. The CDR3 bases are TGTGCCAGCAGCGCGGGGACAGGGGGTGGTTACGAGCAGTACTTC.

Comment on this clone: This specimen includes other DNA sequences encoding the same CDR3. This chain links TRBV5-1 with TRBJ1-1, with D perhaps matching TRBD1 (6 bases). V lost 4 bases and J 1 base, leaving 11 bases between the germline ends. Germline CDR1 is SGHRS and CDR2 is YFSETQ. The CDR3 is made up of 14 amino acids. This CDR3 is CASSLQGGNTEAFF. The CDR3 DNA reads TGCGCCAGCAGCCTACAGGGTGGGAACACTGAAGCTTTCTTT.

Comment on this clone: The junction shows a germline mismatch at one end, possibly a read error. This CDR3 reads CSARRIALIF. Written as DNA, the CDR3 is TGCAGTGCTAGGCGGATAGCCCTCATCTTC. The rearrangement uses TRBV20-1 and TRBJ2-1; no firm D call. Germline V gene sequence: CDR1 DFQATT, CDR2 SNEGSKA (reference sequence). The CDR3 spans 10 residues.

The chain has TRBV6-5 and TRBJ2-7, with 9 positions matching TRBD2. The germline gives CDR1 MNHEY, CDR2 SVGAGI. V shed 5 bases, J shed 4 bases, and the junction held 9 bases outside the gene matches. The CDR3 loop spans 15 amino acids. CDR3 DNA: TGTGCCAGCAGTAGAGAGACTAGCGGAGTGTACGAGCAGTACTTC. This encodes CASSRETSGVYEQYF.

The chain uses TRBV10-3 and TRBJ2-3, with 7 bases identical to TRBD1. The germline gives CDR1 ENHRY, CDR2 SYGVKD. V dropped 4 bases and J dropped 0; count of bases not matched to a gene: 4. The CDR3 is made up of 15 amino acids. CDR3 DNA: TGTGCCATCAGTGGGGGGACAGCGAGCACAGATACGCAGTATTTT. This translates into CAISGGTASTDTQYF.